This record covers a single T cell receptor (beta chain). These data belong to a study of control samples from healthy donors and cancer patients. Repertoires were generated with immunoSEQ multiplex PCR, while TCRdb's copy carries only in-frame clones and drops some. The sample lists 60,000 to 75,000 clones; 85% were seen once. The ends were cut back, 1 base at V and 1 base at J, with 4 bases in the middle. This CDR3 is built from 13 residues. Per germline, CDR1 MNHEY and CDR2 SMNVEV (reference sequence). Sequenced input: blood. This chain links TRBV27 with TRBJ1-1; D unclear. The receptor was isolated from a middle-aged man in good health. The CDR3 DNA reads TGTGCCAGCAGTTTATTGCAGAACACTGAAGCTTTCTTT. Its translation: CASSLLQNTEAFF.